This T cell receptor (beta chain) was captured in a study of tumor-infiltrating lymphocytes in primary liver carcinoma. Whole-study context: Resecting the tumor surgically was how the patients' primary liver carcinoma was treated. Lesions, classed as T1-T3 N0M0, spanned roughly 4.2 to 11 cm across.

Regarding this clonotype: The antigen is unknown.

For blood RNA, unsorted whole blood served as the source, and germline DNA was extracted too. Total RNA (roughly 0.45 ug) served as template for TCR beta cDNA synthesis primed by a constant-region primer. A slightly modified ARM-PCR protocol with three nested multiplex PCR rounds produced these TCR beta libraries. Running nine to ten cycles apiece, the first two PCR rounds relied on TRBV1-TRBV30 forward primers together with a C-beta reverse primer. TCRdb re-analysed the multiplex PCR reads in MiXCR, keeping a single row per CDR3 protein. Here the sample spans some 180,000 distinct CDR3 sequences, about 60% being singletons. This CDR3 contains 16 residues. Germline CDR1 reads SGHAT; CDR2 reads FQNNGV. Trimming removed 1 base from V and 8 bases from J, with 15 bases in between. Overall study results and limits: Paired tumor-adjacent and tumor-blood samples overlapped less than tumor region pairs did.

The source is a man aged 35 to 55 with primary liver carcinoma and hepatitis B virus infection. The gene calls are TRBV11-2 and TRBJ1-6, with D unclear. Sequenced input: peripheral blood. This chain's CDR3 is CASSLGISGEDSPLHF. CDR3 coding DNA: TGTGCCAGCAGCTTAGGGATCTCTGGAGAAGATTCACCCCTCCACTTT.